These T cell receptor beta chains were read from a single sample in a study of CD8+ T cells in alopecia areata. The assay was immunoSEQ multiplex PCR, and TCRdb's table has in-frame clones only and misses some. The sample lists roughly 250,000 clones; 65% to 70% were seen once. The sample consisted of CD4+ T cells sorted from blood, taken at week 0. The receptors originated from a human donor with alopecia areata. Both conserved end residues are part of each CDR3. Fields, in order: CDR3 DNA, CDR3 protein, V gene, J gene, clone size, D gene. D genes are given only for firm matches. Only some rows state a clone size, as once, few, many or a class for expanded clones.

CDR3 DNA: TGCAGCGTTGATGAGTTTAACTATGGCTACACCTTC
CDR3 protein: CSVDEFNYGYTF
V gene: TRBV29-1
J gene: TRBJ1-2
clone size: few
D gene: -

CDR3 DNA: TGTGCCGCACAAACAGGGCGGGACACTGAAGCTTTCTTT
CDR3 protein: CAAQTGRDTEAFF
V gene: TRBV30
J gene: TRBJ1-1
clone size: -
D gene: -

CDR3 DNA: TGTGCCTGGAGTCTGGCCGAAAAACTGTTTTTT
CDR3 protein: CAWSLAEKLFF
V gene: TRBV30
J gene: TRBJ1-4
clone size: -
D gene: -

CDR3 DNA: TGTGCCAGTACCGGGCCGTACTACGAGCAGTACTTC
CDR3 protein: CASTGPYYEQYF
V gene: TRBV19
J gene: TRBJ2-7
clone size: -
D gene: -

CDR3 DNA: TGTGCCAGCAGCTTGGACGTTCTAGTCCAAGAGACCCAGTACTTC
CDR3 protein: CASSLDVLVQETQYF
V gene: TRBV5-4
J gene: TRBJ2-5
clone size: -
D gene: -

CDR3 DNA: TGTGCCAGCAGTTACCAGGGGGCGACTGGAAACACCATATATTTT
CDR3 protein: CASSYQGATGNTIYF
V gene: TRBV6-5
J gene: TRBJ1-3
clone size: few
D gene: TRBD1

CDR3 DNA: TGCAGCGTCCGAGATAACTATGGCTACACCTTC
CDR3 protein: CSVRDNYGYTF
V gene: TRBV29-1
J gene: TRBJ1-2
clone size: -
D gene: -

CDR3 DNA: TGTGCCAGCAGATCGGGGACTAGCGGGGGAGGTAATGAGCAGTTCTTC
CDR3 protein: CASRSGTSGGGNEQFF
V gene: TRBV13
J gene: TRBJ2-1
clone size: -
D gene: TRBD2

CDR3 DNA: TGTGCCAGCAGCGTGAGTAGCGGGTCGCACAATGAGCAGTTCTTC
CDR3 protein: CASSVSSGSHNEQFF
V gene: TRBV9
J gene: TRBJ2-1
clone size: few
D gene: TRBD2

CDR3 DNA: TGTGCCAGCAGCGGATTCAGGGCTAACTATGGCTACACCTTC
CDR3 protein: CASSGFRANYGYTF
V gene: TRBV7-9
J gene: TRBJ1-2
clone size: -
D gene: -

CDR3 DNA: TGTGCCAGCAGCGCCTCCTTCAATCAGCCCCAGCATTTT
CDR3 protein: CASSASFNQPQHF
V gene: TRBV9
J gene: TRBJ1-5
clone size: -
D gene: -

CDR3 DNA: TGCAGCGTTGTCTCGTCCTACAATGAGCAGTTCTTC
CDR3 protein: CSVVSSYNEQFF
V gene: TRBV29-1
J gene: TRBJ2-1
clone size: few
D gene: -

CDR3 DNA: TGCGCCAGCAGCGGGGGGAACACAGATACGCAGTATTTT
CDR3 protein: CASSGGNTDTQYF
V gene: TRBV5-1
J gene: TRBJ2-3
clone size: once
D gene: -

CDR3 DNA: TGCGCCAGCAGCTTGGAAGGGTTGGGCTACACCTTC
CDR3 protein: CASSLEGLGYTF
V gene: TRBV5-1
J gene: TRBJ1-2
clone size: -
D gene: -

CDR3 DNA: TGTGCCAGCAGCCTCACGATCGACATCCTGCCTGGAAACACCATATATTTT
CDR3 protein: CASSLTIDILPGNTIYF
V gene: TRBV14
J gene: TRBJ1-3
clone size: few
D gene: -

CDR3 DNA: TGCAGCGTTGATGTGTCAGAGAACACTGAAGCTTTCTTT
CDR3 protein: CSVDVSENTEAFF
V gene: TRBV29-1
J gene: TRBJ1-1
clone size: -
D gene: -

CDR3 DNA: TGCGCCAGCAGCTTGGAGGGGGCTGGGGCCAACGTCCTGACTTTC
CDR3 protein: CASSLEGAGANVLTF
V gene: TRBV5-1
J gene: TRBJ2-6
clone size: -
D gene: -

CDR3 DNA: TGTGCCTGGAGAGGGGTCTATGGCTACACCTTC
CDR3 protein: CAWRGVYGYTF
V gene: TRBV30
J gene: TRBJ1-2
clone size: -
D gene: -

CDR3 DNA: TGCAGCGTTTGGGTAGGGGGGATTCAGCCCCAGCATTTT
CDR3 protein: CSVWVGGIQPQHF
V gene: TRBV29-1
J gene: TRBJ1-5
clone size: -
D gene: -

CDR3 DNA: TGTGCCAGCAGTTTACTGGAGGGGCATGGCTACACCTTC
CDR3 protein: CASSLLEGHGYTF
V gene: TRBV27
J gene: TRBJ1-2
clone size: few
D gene: -

CDR3 DNA: TGCGCCAGCAGCCAAGTATTCAACAGGGTGGCGAACTATGGCTACACCTTC
CDR3 protein: CASSQVFNRVANYGYTF
V gene: TRBV4-1
J gene: TRBJ1-2
clone size: few
D gene: -

CDR3 DNA: TGTGCCAGCAGTTTAGGACTAGCGGGGGGTTTTCAAGAGACCCAGTACTTC
CDR3 protein: CASSLGLAGGFQETQYF
V gene: TRBV27
J gene: TRBJ2-5
clone size: few
D gene: TRBD2

CDR3 DNA: TGCGCCACCCTTCTCCACCGATGGGGCGAGCAGTACTTC
CDR3 protein: CATLLHRWGEQYF
V gene: TRBV10-1
J gene: TRBJ2-7
clone size: -
D gene: -

CDR3 DNA: TGTGCCAGTAAGGGGGTTTTAGGAGGAGATACTGAAGCTTTCTTT
CDR3 protein: CASKGVLGGDTEAFF
V gene: TRBV19
J gene: TRBJ1-1
clone size: -
D gene: -

CDR3 DNA: TGTGCCAGCAGCTTGGCCGGGGGGAACACTGAAGCTTTCTTT
CDR3 protein: CASSLAGGNTEAFF
V gene: TRBV5-4
J gene: TRBJ1-1
clone size: -
D gene: -

CDR3 DNA: TGTGCCTGGAGTGTACTAAGCGGGGGGGAGACCCAGTACTTC
CDR3 protein: CAWSVLSGGETQYF
V gene: TRBV30
J gene: TRBJ2-5
clone size: -
D gene: TRBD2

CDR3 DNA: TGTGCCAGCAGCGTTACGGACAGGGCTGGAGAGCAGTACTTC
CDR3 protein: CASSVTDRAGEQYF
V gene: TRBV9
J gene: TRBJ2-7
clone size: -
D gene: TRBD1

CDR3 DNA: TGTGCCAGCAGTTACCTACCCGGGACAGGAGTTTCACCCCTCCACTTT
CDR3 protein: CASSYLPGTGVSPLHF
V gene: TRBV6-5
J gene: TRBJ1-6
clone size: -
D gene: TRBD1

CDR3 DNA: TGTGCCAGCAGGCCTTCGGGGCAAGAGACCCAGTACTTC
CDR3 protein: CASRPSGQETQYF
V gene: TRBV27
J gene: TRBJ2-5
clone size: few
D gene: -

CDR3 DNA: TGTGCCAGCAGTGAAGGGAGGGACTATGGCTACACCTTC
CDR3 protein: CASSEGRDYGYTF
V gene: TRBV2
J gene: TRBJ1-2
clone size: -
D gene: -

CDR3 DNA: TGTGCCAGCACCCAGGGGGAGACCCAGTACTTC
CDR3 protein: CASTQGETQYF
V gene: TRBV11-2
J gene: TRBJ2-5
clone size: -
D gene: -

CDR3 DNA: TGTGCCAGCAGCTTAGTATCGGCAGGGCCAGATACGCAGTATTTT
CDR3 protein: CASSLVSAGPDTQYF
V gene: TRBV11-2
J gene: TRBJ2-3
clone size: -
D gene: -

CDR3 DNA: TGTGCCAGCAGCCAAGTGAGGGCCCTAACGGGGACTGAAGCTTTCTTT
CDR3 protein: CASSQVRALTGTEAFF
V gene: TRBV14
J gene: TRBJ1-1
clone size: -
D gene: -

CDR3 DNA: TGTGCCAGCAGTACTCTCCAGACAGGGCAAAACGAGCAGTACTTC
CDR3 protein: CASSTLQTGQNEQYF
V gene: TRBV27
J gene: TRBJ2-7
clone size: -
D gene: TRBD1

CDR3 DNA: TGTGCCACCCAGGAGGGTTTCTCCTATAATTCACCCCTCCACTTT
CDR3 protein: CATQEGFSYNSPLHF
V gene: TRBV15
J gene: TRBJ1-6
clone size: -
D gene: -

CDR3 DNA: TGTGCCAGCAGCTTCATGGGACAGCCTAATTCACCCCTCCACTTT
CDR3 protein: CASSFMGQPNSPLHF
V gene: TRBV7-9
J gene: TRBJ1-6
clone size: few
D gene: TRBD1

CDR3 DNA: TGTGCCAGCTCACCACCACGGACTAGCGCCGGGGAGAGGGATACGCAGTATTTT
CDR3 protein: CASSPPRTSAGERDTQYF
V gene: TRBV18
J gene: TRBJ2-3
clone size: -
D gene: TRBD2

CDR3 DNA: TGTGCCAGCACCAGACAGGCCGCTAACTATGGCTACACCTTC
CDR3 protein: CASTRQAANYGYTF
V gene: TRBV6-1
J gene: TRBJ1-2
clone size: -
D gene: -

CDR3 DNA: TGTGCCAGCAGCTTAGCGGGTGGGGCTGAAGCTTTCTTT
CDR3 protein: CASSLAGGAEAFF
V gene: TRBV7-9
J gene: TRBJ1-1
clone size: few
D gene: -

CDR3 DNA: TGCAGCGTTGATCGAGGGCACGCTTTCTTT
CDR3 protein: CSVDRGHAFF
V gene: TRBV29-1
J gene: TRBJ1-1
clone size: -
D gene: -

CDR3 DNA: TGTGCCAGCAGCTTAACGCAGCAAGAGACCCAGTACTTC
CDR3 protein: CASSLTQQETQYF
V gene: TRBV7-3
J gene: TRBJ2-5
clone size: -
D gene: -

CDR3 DNA: TGCAGCGTCCTCCCGGCCCAGCGGGGGTCGTGGGAGCAGTACTTC
CDR3 protein: CSVLPAQRGSWEQYF
V gene: TRBV29-1
J gene: TRBJ2-7
clone size: -
D gene: TRBD2

CDR3 DNA: TGTGCCAGCAGCGTAGCTCCTAGCGGGGGGGCAGGTGAGCAGTTCTTC
CDR3 protein: CASSVAPSGGAGEQFF
V gene: TRBV9
J gene: TRBJ2-1
clone size: once
D gene: TRBD2

CDR3 DNA: TGTGCCAGCAGCTTGGTAGGGAACTATGGCTACACCTTC
CDR3 protein: CASSLVGNYGYTF
V gene: TRBV5-4
J gene: TRBJ1-2
clone size: -
D gene: -

CDR3 DNA: TGTGCCAGCTTAACGAACACCGGGGAGCTGTTTTTT
CDR3 protein: CASLTNTGELFF
V gene: TRBV2
J gene: TRBJ2-2
clone size: -
D gene: -

CDR3 DNA: TGTGCCACCTCCCTTAAAAGTACGCAGTATTTT
CDR3 protein: CATSLKSTQYF
V gene: TRBV2
J gene: TRBJ2-3
clone size: few
D gene: -

CDR3 DNA: TGTGCCACCAGCAGAGGAGGTGGCGGGGCGTATGGCTACACCTTC
CDR3 protein: CATSRGGGGAYGYTF
V gene: TRBV15
J gene: TRBJ1-2
clone size: -
D gene: -

CDR3 DNA: TGCGCCAGCAGCTTGAACGTGAACACTGAAGCTTTCTTT
CDR3 protein: CASSLNVNTEAFF
V gene: TRBV5-1
J gene: TRBJ1-1
clone size: -
D gene: -

CDR3 DNA: TGCGCCAGCAGCTCCAACGCCGTGGGCCGCTTCACAGATACGCAGTATTTT
CDR3 protein: CASSSNAVGRFTDTQYF
V gene: TRBV5-1
J gene: TRBJ2-3
clone size: -
D gene: -

CDR3 DNA: TGTGCCTGGAGCCAATCCAGGGCCCAAGAGACCCAGTACTTC
CDR3 protein: CAWSQSRAQETQYF
V gene: TRBV30
J gene: TRBJ2-5
clone size: -
D gene: -

CDR3 DNA: TGCGCCAGCAGCTTGCGTGTGACACACTCCCGGGAGACCCAGTACTTC
CDR3 protein: CASSLRVTHSRETQYF
V gene: TRBV5-1
J gene: TRBJ2-5
clone size: -
D gene: -

CDR3 DNA: TGCAGCGTTGAAGATCTTCGGGGGAGCACAGATACGCAGTATTTT
CDR3 protein: CSVEDLRGSTDTQYF
V gene: TRBV29-1
J gene: TRBJ2-3
clone size: -
D gene: -

CDR3 DNA: TGTGCCAGCAGCGCGGGGACTTCCACAGATACGCAGTATTTT
CDR3 protein: CASSAGTSTDTQYF
V gene: TRBV5-4
J gene: TRBJ2-3
clone size: -
D gene: -

CDR3 DNA: TGTGCCAGCAGTTACATTCGAGTAGAACAGGGAACGTCCCAGTACTTC
CDR3 protein: CASSYIRVEQGTSQYF
V gene: TRBV6-5
J gene: TRBJ2-5
clone size: -
D gene: -

CDR3 DNA: TGCGCCAGCAGCCAAGACCCTCCCGGGGCCCTTGTAGATACGCAGTATTTT
CDR3 protein: CASSQDPPGALVDTQYF
V gene: TRBV4-1
J gene: TRBJ2-3
clone size: -
D gene: -

CDR3 DNA: TGTGCCAGCAGTTACTCGCCGGGTGAACGAGAGCAGTACTTC
CDR3 protein: CASSYSPGEREQYF
V gene: TRBV6-6
J gene: TRBJ2-7
clone size: -
D gene: -

CDR3 DNA: TGTGCCAGCAGCCAGGGACAGGAAGTTCTGTACTTC
CDR3 protein: CASSQGQEVLYF
V gene: TRBV14
J gene: TRBJ2-7
clone size: -
D gene: TRBD1

CDR3 DNA: TGTGCCAGCAGCCGTACGACAGGGCCTGAAGCTTTCTTT
CDR3 protein: CASSRTTGPEAFF
V gene: TRBV7-8
J gene: TRBJ1-1
clone size: -
D gene: TRBD1

CDR3 DNA: TGCGCCAGCAGCTTACGACCATCGGAGCAGTACTTC
CDR3 protein: CASSLRPSEQYF
V gene: TRBV5-1
J gene: TRBJ2-7
clone size: -
D gene: -

CDR3 DNA: TGCAGCGCCAACAGGGGTGGGGACACTGAAGCTTTCTTT
CDR3 protein: CSANRGGDTEAFF
V gene: TRBV29-1
J gene: TRBJ1-1
clone size: -
D gene: TRBD1